The T cell receptor (beta chain) described here comes from a study of breast tumors, draining lymph nodes, adjacent tissues. The study's findings and limits: Compared with lymph nodes, tumors were less diverse; compared with nontumor tissue, more. Most tumor T cells seemingly derive from lymph node, then expand in tumor.

The CDR3 contains 15 residues. V trimming: 5 bases; J trimming: 10 bases; junction bases outside the gene matches: 13. Germline V gene lookup returns CDR1 DFQATT and CDR2 SNEGSKA (reference sequence). Breast cancer patients provided tissue from their axillary draining lymph nodes. TCRdb re-derived calls from the multiplex PCR reads in MiXCR, one entry per CDR3 protein. The sample lists approximately 230,000 distinct CDR3 sequences, nearly 35% seen once, with approximately 3.6% in the top ten. As regards this clonotype: Its target is not known.

This TCR was sampled from a female donor with breast cancer. Some clones in this sample may be carry-over from other donors' samples. The specimen was axillary lymph node tissue. This rearrangement joins TRBV20-1 to TRBJ2-1, with TRBD2 identical over 11 bases. This chain's CDR3 is CSAHPGLADPREQFF. The CDR3 DNA follows: TGCAGTGCTCACCCGGGACTAGCGGACCCCCGGGAGCAGTTCTTC.